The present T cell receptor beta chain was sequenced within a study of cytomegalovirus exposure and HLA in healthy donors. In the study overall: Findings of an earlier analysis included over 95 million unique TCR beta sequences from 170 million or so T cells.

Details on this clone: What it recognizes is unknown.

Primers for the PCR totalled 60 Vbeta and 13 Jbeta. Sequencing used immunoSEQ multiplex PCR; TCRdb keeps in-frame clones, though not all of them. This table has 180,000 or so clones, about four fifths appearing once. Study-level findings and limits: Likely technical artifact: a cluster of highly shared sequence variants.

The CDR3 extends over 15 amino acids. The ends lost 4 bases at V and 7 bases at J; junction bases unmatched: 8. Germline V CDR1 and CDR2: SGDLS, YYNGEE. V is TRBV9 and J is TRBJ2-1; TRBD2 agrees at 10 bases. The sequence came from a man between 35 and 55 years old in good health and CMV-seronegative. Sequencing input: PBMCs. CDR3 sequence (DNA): TGTGCCAGCAGCCTCGGGGGTAGCGGGGGGAATGAGCAGTTCTTC. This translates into CASSLGGSGGNEQFF.